Listed below are T cell receptor beta chains from one sample, sequenced in a study of neoadjuvant anti-PD-1 for oral cavity cancer. Some clones are missing from TCRdb's copy, which holds only in-frame ones; the method was immunoSEQ multiplex PCR. The data show more than 15,000 clones, 66% seen once. The source was PBMCs, collected before nivolumab (anti-PD-1) treatment. The source of these receptors is a person aged 35-79 years with oral cavity squamous cell carcinoma. Each CDR3 is given without its conserved first and last residue.

>TRBJ2-7|TRBV6-4
ASIPYEQY
>TRBJ2-5|TRBV2
ASSVAVQETQY
>TRBJ1-5|TRBV6-1
ASSEKAGGQPQH
>TRBJ2-7|TRBV7-8
ASSLEGHSSYEQY
>TRBJ2-1|TRBV28
ASSLEGGSYNEQF
>TRBJ2-1|TRBV6-1
ASRTELYNEQF
>TRBJ1-5|TRBV2
ASSEARTGQSQPQH
>TRBJ2-3|TRBV7-6
ASSLTGAVTDTQY
>TRBJ2-1|TRBV29-1
SVSGTSGSKEQF
>TRBJ2-7|TRBV30
AWSPRGVGQGLGEQY